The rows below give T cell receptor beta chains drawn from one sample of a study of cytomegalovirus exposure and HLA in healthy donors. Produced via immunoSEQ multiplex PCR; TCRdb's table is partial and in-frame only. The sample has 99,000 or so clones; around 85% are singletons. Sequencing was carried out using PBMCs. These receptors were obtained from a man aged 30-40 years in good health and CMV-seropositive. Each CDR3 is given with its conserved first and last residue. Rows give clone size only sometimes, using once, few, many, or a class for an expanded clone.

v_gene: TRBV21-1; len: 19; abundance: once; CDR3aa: CASSKASTSGGFSTDTQYF
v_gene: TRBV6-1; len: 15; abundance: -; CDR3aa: CASSDLTGGNEKLFF
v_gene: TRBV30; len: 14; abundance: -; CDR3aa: CAWYRQGAVTEAFF
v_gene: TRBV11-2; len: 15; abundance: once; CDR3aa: CASSFGSGNTGELFF
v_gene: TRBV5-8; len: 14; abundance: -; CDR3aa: CASSPMTRGYGYTF
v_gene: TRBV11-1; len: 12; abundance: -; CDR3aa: CASSRGDQPQHF
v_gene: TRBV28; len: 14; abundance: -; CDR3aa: CASSYPRYGLGYTF
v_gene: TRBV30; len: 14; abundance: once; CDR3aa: CAWRSEVWDSPLHF
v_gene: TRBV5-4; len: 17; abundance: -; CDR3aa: CASSLVASGGRDYEQYF
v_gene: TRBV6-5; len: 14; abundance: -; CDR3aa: CASRDQGSNQPQHF
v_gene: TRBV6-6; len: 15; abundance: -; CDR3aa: CASSPPGITNEKLFF
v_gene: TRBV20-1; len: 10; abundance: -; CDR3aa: CSARRSEQFF
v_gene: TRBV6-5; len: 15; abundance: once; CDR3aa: CASSFGTRPSYEQYF
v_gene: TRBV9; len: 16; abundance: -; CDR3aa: CASSAGISGGPDTQYF
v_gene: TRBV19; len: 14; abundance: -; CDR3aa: CASNDRGIGQPQHF
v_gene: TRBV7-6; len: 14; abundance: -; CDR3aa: CASSGGTFSDTQYF
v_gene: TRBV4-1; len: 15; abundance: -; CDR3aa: CASSPRDRGGHEQYF
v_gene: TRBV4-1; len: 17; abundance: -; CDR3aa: CASSQANGGEMYNEQFF
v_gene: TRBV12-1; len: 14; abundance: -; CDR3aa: CASPHGGATNEQFF
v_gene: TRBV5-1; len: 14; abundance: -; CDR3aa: CASSSGQGRYGYTF
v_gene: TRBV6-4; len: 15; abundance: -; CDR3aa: CASSQAGGPSDTQYF
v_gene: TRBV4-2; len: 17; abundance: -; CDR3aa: CASSLEVLTTEGNTIYF
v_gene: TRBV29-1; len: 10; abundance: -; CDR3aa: CSVERGEQYF
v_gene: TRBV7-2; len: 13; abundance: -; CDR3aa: CASSPGSNTEAFF
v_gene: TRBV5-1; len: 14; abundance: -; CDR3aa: CASSWDIQGVTQYF
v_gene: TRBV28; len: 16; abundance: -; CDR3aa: CASTTVAGTSTDTQYF
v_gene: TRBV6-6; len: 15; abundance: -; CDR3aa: CASRTDRGGNYGYTF
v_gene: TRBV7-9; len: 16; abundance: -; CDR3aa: CASSLDRGGSLGKAFF
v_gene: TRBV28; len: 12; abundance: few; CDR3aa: CASNGLGAEQFF
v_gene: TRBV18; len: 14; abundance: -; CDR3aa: CASSPVTGSTEAFF
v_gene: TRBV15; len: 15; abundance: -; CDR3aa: CATSRGLGQPYGYTF
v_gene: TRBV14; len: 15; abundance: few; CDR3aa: CASSPGARSGNTIYF
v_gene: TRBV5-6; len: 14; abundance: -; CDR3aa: CASSLGQGASPLHF
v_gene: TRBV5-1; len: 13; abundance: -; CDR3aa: CASSAGQGYGYTF
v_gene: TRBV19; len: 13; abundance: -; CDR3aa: CASSFQGTTEAFF
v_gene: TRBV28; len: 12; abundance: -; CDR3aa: CASSTALYGYTF
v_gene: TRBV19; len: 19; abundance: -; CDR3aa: CASSIKVWTGGISNQPQHF
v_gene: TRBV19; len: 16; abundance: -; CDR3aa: CASSIQGTGGGQPQHF
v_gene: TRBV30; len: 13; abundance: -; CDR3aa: CAWSRQGSTEAFF
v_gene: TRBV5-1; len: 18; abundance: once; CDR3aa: CASSLEGRGPFSGNTIYF
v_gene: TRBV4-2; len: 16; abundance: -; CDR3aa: CASSQEEGPLVNEQFF
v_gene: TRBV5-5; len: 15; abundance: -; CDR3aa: CASSPIGDRGQPQHF
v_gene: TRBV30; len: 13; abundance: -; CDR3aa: CAWSESRDQPQHF
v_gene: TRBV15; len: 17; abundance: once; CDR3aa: CATSTAAAGAFYNEQFF